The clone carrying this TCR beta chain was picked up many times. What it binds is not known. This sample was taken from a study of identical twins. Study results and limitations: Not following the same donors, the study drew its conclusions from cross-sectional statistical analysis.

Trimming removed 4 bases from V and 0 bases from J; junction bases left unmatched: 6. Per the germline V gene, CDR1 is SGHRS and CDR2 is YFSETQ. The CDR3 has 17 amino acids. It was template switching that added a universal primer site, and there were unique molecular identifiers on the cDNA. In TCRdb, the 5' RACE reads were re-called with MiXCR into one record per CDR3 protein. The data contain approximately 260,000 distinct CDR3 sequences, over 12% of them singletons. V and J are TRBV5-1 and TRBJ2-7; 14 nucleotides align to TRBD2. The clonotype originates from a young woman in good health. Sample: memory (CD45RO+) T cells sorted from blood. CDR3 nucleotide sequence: TGCGCCAGCAGCCCAGGGACTAGCGGGAGAGACTCCTACGAGCAGTACTTC. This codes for CASSPGTSGRDSYEQYF.